The table lists the clone carrying this T cell receptor (beta chain) with a count of one. The CDR3 spans 12 residues. Between the trimmed V and J ends, which lost 4 bases and 4 bases, there was a span of 8 bases. The germline V gene has CDR1 SGHTA and CDR2 FQGNSA. The data were taken from a study of T cells in localized non-small cell lung cancer. Assay: immunoSEQ multiplex PCR; the TCRdb copy retains only in-frame clones and omits some. The repertoire consists of 75,000 to 95,000 clones, with approximately 88% occurring once and the leading ten covering about 15%. V usage is TRBV7-2 and J usage is TRBJ2-7, with D hard to call. The sequencing here drew on peripheral blood, taken before any cancer treatment. The sequence was obtained from a man aged 40 to 70 with stage I squamous cell lung carcinoma. The chain's CDR3 is CASSSHRYEQYF. Here the CDR3 DNA reads TGTGCCAGCAGCTCCCACAGATACGAGCAGTACTTC.